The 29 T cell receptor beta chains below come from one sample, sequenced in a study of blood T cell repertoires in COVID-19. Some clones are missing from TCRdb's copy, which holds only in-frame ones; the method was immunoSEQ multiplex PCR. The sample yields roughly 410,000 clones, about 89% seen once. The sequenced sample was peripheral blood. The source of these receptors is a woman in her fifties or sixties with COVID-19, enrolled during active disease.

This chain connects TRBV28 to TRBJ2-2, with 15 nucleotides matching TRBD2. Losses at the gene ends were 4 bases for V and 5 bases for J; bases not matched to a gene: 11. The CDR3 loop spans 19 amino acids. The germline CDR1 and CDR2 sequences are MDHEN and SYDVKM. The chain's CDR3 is CASSSGLAGGMLDTGELFF. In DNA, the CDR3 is TGTGCCAGCAGTTCTGGACTAGCGGGGGGGATGCTGGATACCGGGGAGCTGTTTTTT.

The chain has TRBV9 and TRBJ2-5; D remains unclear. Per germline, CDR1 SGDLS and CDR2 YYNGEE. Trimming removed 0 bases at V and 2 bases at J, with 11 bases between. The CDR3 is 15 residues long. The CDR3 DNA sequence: TGTGCCAGCAGCGTAGCAACAGCCCCGCAAGAGACCCAGTACTTC. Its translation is CASSVATAPQETQYF.

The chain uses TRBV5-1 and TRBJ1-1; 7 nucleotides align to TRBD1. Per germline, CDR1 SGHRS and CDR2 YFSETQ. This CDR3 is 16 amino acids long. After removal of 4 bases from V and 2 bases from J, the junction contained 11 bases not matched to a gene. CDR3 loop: CASSLRQGEGNTEAFF. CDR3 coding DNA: TGCGCCAGCAGCCTACGACAGGGTGAGGGAAACACTGAAGCTTTCTTT.

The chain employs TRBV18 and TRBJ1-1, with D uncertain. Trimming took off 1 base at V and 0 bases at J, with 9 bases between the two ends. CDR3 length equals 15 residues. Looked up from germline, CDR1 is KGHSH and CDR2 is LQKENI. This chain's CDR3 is CASSPRALVNTEAFF. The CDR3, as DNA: TGTGCCAGCTCACCACGGGCACTTGTGAACACTGAAGCTTTCTTT.

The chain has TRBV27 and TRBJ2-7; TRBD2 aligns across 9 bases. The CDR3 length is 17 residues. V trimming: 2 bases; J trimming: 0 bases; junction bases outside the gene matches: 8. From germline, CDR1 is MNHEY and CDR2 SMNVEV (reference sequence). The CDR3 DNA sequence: TGTGCCAGCAGTTTAGACCCTAGCGGGGCGAGCTCCTACGAGCAGTACTTC. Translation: CASSLDPSGASSYEQYF.

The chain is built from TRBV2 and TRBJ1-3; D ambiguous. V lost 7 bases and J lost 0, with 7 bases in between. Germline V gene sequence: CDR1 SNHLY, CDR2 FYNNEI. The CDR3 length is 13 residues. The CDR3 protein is CASIYDSGNTIYF. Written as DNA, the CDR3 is TGTGCCAGCATCTATGACTCTGGAAACACCATATATTTT. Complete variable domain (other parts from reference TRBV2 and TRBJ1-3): EPEVTQTPSHQVTQMGQEVILRCVPISNHLYFYWYRQILGQKVEFLVSFYNNEISEKSEIFDDQFSVERPDGSNFTLKIRSTKLEDSAMYFCASIYDSGNTIYFGEGSWLTVV.

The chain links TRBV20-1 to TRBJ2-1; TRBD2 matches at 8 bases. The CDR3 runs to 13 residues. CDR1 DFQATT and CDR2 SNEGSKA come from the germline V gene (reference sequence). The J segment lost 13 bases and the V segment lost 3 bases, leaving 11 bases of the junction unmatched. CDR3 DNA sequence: TGCAGTGCTAGTCGGCGAGCGGGGGCCAAACAGTTCTTC. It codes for CSASRRAGAKQFF.

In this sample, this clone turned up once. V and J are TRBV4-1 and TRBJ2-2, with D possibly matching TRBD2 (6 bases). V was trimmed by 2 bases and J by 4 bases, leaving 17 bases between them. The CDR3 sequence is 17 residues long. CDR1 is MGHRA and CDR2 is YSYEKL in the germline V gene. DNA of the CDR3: TGCGCCAGCAGCCAAAGTTCCGTGAGGGGAGGCACCGGGGAGCTGTTTTTT. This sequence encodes CASSQSSVRGGTGELFF.

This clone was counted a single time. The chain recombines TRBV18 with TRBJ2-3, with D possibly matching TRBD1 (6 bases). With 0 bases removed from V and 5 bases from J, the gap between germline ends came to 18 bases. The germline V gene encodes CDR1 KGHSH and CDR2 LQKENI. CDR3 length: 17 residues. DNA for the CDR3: TGTGCCAGCTCACCACCAAGCGGTGTGACAGGCAAAGATACGCAGTATTTT. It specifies CASSPPSGVTGKDTQYF.

In DNA, the CDR3 is TGTGCCAGCAGTTCGAGGGAGCCCTATGGCTACACCTTC. Its translation is CASSSREPYGYTF. The chain combines TRBV6-5 with TRBJ1-2; D is unresolved. This CDR3 has 13 residues. Looked up from germline, CDR1 is MNHEY and CDR2 is SVGAGI. Between the trimmed V and J ends, which lost 4 bases and 4 bases, there was a span of 10 bases.

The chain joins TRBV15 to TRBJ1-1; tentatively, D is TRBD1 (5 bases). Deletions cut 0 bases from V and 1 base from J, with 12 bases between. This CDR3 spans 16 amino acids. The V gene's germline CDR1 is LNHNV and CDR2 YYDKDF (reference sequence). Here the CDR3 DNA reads TGTGCCACCAGCAGAGATCCGGGCAGGGCGAACACTGAAGCTTTCTTT. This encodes CATSRDPGRANTEAFF.

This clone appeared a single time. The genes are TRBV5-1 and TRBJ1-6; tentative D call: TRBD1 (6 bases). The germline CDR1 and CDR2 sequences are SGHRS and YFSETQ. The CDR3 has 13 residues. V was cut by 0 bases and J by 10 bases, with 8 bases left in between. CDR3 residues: CASSLAGESPLHF. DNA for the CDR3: TGCGCCAGCAGCTTGGCAGGGGAATCACCCCTCCACTTT.

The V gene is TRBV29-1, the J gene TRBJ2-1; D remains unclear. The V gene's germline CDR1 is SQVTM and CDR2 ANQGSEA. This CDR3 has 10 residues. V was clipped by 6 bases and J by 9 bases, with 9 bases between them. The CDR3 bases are TGCAGCGTAGCCGACTCTGAGCAGTTCTTC. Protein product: CSVADSEQFF.

The CDR3 loop reads CASTGTGSKNIQYF. CDR3 sequence (DNA): TGCGCCAGCACCGGGACAGGGTCGAAAAACATTCAGTACTTC. The rearrangement uses TRBV5-1 and TRBJ2-4; 9 bases agree with TRBD1. Germline V gives CDR1 SGHRS, CDR2 YFSETQ. This CDR3 region has 14 residues. V lost 6 bases and J lost 4; bases outside the gene matches: 5.

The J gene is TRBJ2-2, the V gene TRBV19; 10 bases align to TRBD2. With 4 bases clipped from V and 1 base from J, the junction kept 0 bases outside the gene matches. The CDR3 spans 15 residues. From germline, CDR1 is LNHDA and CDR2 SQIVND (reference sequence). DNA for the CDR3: TGTGCCAGTAGTAGACTAGCGGGGAACACCGGGGAGCTGTTTTTT. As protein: CASSRLAGNTGELFF.

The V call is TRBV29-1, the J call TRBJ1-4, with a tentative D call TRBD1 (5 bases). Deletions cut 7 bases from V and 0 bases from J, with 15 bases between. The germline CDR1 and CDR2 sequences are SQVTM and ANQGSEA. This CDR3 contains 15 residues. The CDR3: CSARQGGTTNEKLFF. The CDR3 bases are TGCAGCGCGAGGCAGGGAGGTACAACTAATGAAAAACTGTTTTTT.

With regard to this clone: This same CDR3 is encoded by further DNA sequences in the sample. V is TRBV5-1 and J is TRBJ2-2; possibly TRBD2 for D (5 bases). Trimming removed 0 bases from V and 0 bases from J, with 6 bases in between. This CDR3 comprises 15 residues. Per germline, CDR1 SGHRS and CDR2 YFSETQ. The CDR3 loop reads CASSLGGANTGELFF. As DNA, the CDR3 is TGCGCCAGCAGCTTGGGGGGAGCGAACACCGGGGAGCTGTTTTTT.

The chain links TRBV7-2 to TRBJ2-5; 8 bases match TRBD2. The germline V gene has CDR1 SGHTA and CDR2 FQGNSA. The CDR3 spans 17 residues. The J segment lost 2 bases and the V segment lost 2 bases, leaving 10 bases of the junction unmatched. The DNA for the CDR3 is TGTGCCAGCAGCTTATCAACTCGGGGGGGAAGGCAAGAGACCCAGTACTTC. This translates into CASSLSTRGGRQETQYF.

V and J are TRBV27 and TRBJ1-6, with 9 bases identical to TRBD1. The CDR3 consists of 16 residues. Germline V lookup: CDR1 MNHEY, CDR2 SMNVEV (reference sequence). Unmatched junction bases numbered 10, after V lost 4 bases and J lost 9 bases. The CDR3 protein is CASSSRDRAFGSPLHF. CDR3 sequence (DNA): TGTGCCAGCAGTTCCCGGGACAGGGCGTTTGGTTCACCCCTCCACTTT.

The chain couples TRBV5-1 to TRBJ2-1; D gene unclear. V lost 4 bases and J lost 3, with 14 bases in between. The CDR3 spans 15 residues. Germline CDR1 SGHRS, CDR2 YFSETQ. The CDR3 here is CASSPADRSYNEQFF. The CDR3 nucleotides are TGCGCCAGCAGCCCTGCTGATAGGAGCTACAATGAGCAGTTCTTC.

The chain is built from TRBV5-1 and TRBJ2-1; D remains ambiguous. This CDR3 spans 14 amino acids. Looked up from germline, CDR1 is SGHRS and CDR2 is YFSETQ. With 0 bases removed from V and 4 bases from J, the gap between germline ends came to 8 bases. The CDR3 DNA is TGCGCCAGCAGCTTGGTCGGAGCTTACAATGAGCAGTTCTTC. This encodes CASSLVGAYNEQFF.

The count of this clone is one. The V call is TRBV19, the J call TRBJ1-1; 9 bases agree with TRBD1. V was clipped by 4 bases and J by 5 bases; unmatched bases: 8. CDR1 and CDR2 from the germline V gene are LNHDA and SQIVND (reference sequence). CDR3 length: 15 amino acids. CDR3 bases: TGTGCCAGTAGTAGGGACAGGGTTGTAGATACTGAAGCTTTCTTT. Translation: CASSRDRVVDTEAFF. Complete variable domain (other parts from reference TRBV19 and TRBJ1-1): DGGITQSPKYLFRKEGQNVTLSCEQNLNHDAMYWYRQDPGQGLRLIYYSQIVNDFQKGDIAEGYSVSREKKESFPLTVTSAQKNPTAFYLCASSRDRVVDTEAFFGQGTRLTVV.

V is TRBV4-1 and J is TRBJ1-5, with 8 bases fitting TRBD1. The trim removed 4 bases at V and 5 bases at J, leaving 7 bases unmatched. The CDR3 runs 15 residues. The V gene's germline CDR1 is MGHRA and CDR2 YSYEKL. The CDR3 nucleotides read TGCGCCAGCAGCCCGGGGGCAGGGGGCTATCAGCCCCAGCATTTT. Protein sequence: CASSPGAGGYQPQHF.

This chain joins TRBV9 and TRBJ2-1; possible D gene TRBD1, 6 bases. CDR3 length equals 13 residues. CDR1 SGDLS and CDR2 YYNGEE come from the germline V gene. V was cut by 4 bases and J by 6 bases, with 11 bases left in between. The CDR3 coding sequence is TGTGCCAGCAGCTACGACAGGATCAATGAGCAGTTCTTC. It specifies CASSYDRINEQFF.

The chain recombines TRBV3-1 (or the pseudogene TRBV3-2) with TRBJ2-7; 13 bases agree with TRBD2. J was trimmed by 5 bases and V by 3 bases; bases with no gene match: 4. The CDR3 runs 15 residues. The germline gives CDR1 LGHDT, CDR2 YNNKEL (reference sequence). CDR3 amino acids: CASSHPGLAGHEQYF. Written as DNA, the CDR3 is TGTGCCAGCAGCCACCCGGGACTAGCGGGGCACGAGCAGTACTTC.

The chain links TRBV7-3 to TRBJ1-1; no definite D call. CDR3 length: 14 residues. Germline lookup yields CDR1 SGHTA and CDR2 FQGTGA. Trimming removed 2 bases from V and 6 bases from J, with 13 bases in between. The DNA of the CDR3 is TGTGCCAGCAGCTTATGGGGAGACGGGTCTGAAGCTTTCTTT. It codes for CASSLWGDGSEAFF.

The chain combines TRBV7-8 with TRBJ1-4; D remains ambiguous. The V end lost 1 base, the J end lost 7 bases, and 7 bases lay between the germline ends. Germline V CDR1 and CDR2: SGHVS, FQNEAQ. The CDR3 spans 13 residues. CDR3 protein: CASSLGGPEKLFF. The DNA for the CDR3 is TGTGCCAGCAGCTTAGGAGGGCCTGAAAAACTGTTTTTT.

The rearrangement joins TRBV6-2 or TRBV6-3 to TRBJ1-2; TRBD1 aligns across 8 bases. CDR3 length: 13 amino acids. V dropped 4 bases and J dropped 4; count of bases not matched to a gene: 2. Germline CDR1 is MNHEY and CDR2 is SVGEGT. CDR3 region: CASSLTGGYGYTF. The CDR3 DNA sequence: TGTGCCAGCAGTTTAACAGGGGGCTATGGCTACACCTTC.

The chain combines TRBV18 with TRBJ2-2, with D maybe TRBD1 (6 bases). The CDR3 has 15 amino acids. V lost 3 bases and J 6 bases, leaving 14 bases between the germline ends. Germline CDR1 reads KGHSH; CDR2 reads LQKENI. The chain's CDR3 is CASSPKQQGPGELFF. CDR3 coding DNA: TGTGCCAGCTCACCCAAACAACAGGGTCCCGGGGAGCTGTTTTTT.